A single sample gave rise to the 27 T cell receptor beta chains below, sequenced in a study of CD8 T cells in ankylosing spondylitis (TCRdb year 2017). Libraries were constructed by 5' RACE. Sequencing instrument: Illumina HiSeq 2500. In-frame beta chains were kept once TCRdb had trimmed the public reads at Q25 with fastp and called clones with MiXCR. Each entry is one CDR3 protein sequence, shown with its most common DNA and genes. The sample includes approximately 69,000 distinct CDR3 sequences, with approximately 5.3% observed a single time. Around 2.2% of the sample goes to the ten largest clones. Sequenced: blood, either unsorted or a sorted T cell fraction (not recorded which). These TCRs come from a male donor with ankylosing spondylitis or in good health (not recorded which).

This clonotype showed up many times. The CDR3 region is CASSRRQGNNSPLHF. CDR3 in DNA: TGTGCCAGTAGTAGGAGACAGGGGAATAATTCACCCCTCCACTTT. The V and J genes are TRBV19 and TRBJ1-6, with 8 positions matching TRBD1. CDR1 LNHDA and CDR2 SQIVND come from the germline V gene (reference sequence). V shed 4 bases and J 5 bases; nucleotides not matched to a gene: 4. This CDR3 has 15 residues.

This clonotype was detected many times. The chain employs TRBV10-3 and TRBJ2-3; D is unresolved. Trimming left V 8 bases short and J 2 bases short, with 11 bases between. The CDR3 is 13 amino acids. Per germline, CDR1 ENHRY and CDR2 SYGVKD. Written as DNA, the CDR3 is TGTGCCATCCGGCAGAGTCTCACAGATACGCAGTATTTT. It is translated as CAIRQSLTDTQYF.

This clonotype has at least ten counts. The gene calls are TRBV9 and TRBJ2-1; a weak D match, TRBD1 (6 bases). In germline, CDR1 is SGDLS, CDR2 YYNGEE. The CDR3 has 16 amino acids. Trimming cost V 0 bases and J 4 bases, with 14 bases left between them. CDR3 nucleotide sequence: TGTGCCAGCAGCGTAGATGGGGACACAGTATACAATGAGCAGTTCTTC. Its protein is CASSVDGDTVYNEQFF.

This clonotype was seen repeatedly, ten times or more. The V gene is TRBV3-1, the J gene TRBJ2-3, with 8 bases aligning to TRBD2. The CDR3 is 17 amino acids. From germline, CDR1 is LGHDT and CDR2 YNNKEL (reference sequence). With 1 base clipped from V and 6 bases from J, the junction kept 12 bases outside the gene matches. The CDR3, as DNA: TGTGCCAGCAGCCAAGGTCTGGTTTCGACGGGAGGGGATACGCAGTATTTT. Its protein is CASSQGLVSTGGDTQYF.

This clonotype has at least ten counts. The CDR3 DNA reads TGTGCCTGGAGCCTGATCAGGGGGCTAGGCACAGATACGCAGTATTTT. Translation: CAWSLIRGLGTDTQYF. The chain recombines TRBV30 with TRBJ2-3, with 8 bases matching TRBD1. Germline V gene lookup returns CDR1 GTSNPN and CDR2 SVGIG (reference sequence). With V trimmed by 3 bases and J by 1 base, 9 bases remained unmatched. This CDR3 is built from 16 residues. Variable domain in full (rest from reference TRBV30 and TRBJ2-3): SQTIHQWPATLVQPVGSPLSLECTVEGTSNPNLYWYRQAAGRGLQLLFYSVGIGQISSEVPQNLSASRPQDRQFILSSKKLLLSDSGFYLCAWSLIRGLGTDTQYFGPGTRLTVL.

This clonotype was recorded at least ten times. This chain uses TRBV5-1 with TRBJ2-7, with D perhaps matching TRBD2 (6 bases). The V and J ends lost 4 bases and 2 bases respectively, with 19 bases between them. This CDR3 is built from 16 residues. Germline assignment: CDR1 SGHRS and CDR2 YFSETQ. This CDR3 reads CASSPLVLEGTYEQYF. As DNA, the CDR3 is TGCGCCAGCAGCCCTCTTGTTTTGGAGGGGACCTACGAGCAGTACTTC.

Comments on this clonotype: A read error may explain this, as a much larger clone is one base away. The genes are TRBV18 and TRBJ2-7, with 9 bases matching TRBD2. This CDR3 is built from 16 residues. CDR1 and CDR2 (germline): KGHSH, LQKENI. The CDR3 is CVSSQSLSGGTYEQYF. In DNA, the CDR3 is TGTGTCAGCTCACAATCCCTTAGCGGGGGTACCTACGAGCAGTACTTC.

At least ten counts were recorded for this clonotype. The chain couples TRBV6-2 or TRBV6-3 to TRBJ1-5; no firm D call. V lost 6 bases, J lost 12 bases, and 18 bases lay in between. Germline values: CDR1 MNHEY, CDR2 SVGEGT. The length of the CDR3 is 13 residues. The chain's CDR3 is CASSLDGWGGQHF. CDR3 in DNA: TGTGCCAGCAGCCTGGACGGCTGGGGAGGCCAGCATTTT.

This clonotype occurred many times. The chain is built from TRBV7-2 and TRBJ2-1, with 12 nucleotides matching TRBD2. Germline assignment: CDR1 SGHTA and CDR2 FQGNSA. J was trimmed by 9 bases and V by 0 bases; bases with no gene match: 6. The CDR3 loop spans 16 amino acids. CDR3 residues: CASSLALAGGLSEQFF. CDR3 nucleotide sequence: TGTGCCAGCAGCTTAGCGCTAGCGGGGGGGTTAAGTGAGCAGTTCTTC.

Many counts were recorded for this clonotype. J is TRBJ2-3 and V is TRBV11-2; 8 bases agree with TRBD1. V lost 5 bases to trimming and J lost 5 bases; unmatched junction nucleotides: 6. This CDR3 has 14 amino acids. Per germline, CDR1 SGHAT and CDR2 FQNNGV. The CDR3 region is CASSDRTGGDTQYF. CDR3 DNA: TGTGCCAGCAGCGACCGAACAGGGGGAGATACGCAGTATTTT. The entire variable domain, with the rest obtained from reference TRBV11-2 and TRBJ2-3, is as follows: EAGVAQSPRYKIIEKRQSVAFWCNPISGHATLYWYQQILGQGPKLLIQFQNNGVVDDSQLPKDRFSAERLKGVDSTLKIQPAKLEDSAVYLCASSDRTGGDTQYFGPGTRLTVL.

This clonotype was seen at least ten times. J is TRBJ2-1 and V is TRBV2; possible D gene TRBD2, 7 bases. The CDR3 length is 15 residues. Trimming took 5 bases from V and 3 from J, leaving 14 bases between them. Per germline, CDR1 SNHLY and CDR2 FYNNEI. The DNA for the CDR3 is TGTGCCAGCAGTAGTTCGGGGGGCTACTACAATGAGCAGTTCTTC. Translation gives CASSSSGGYYNEQFF.

This clonotype came up many times. The chain carries TRBV10-3 and TRBJ2-7, with 9 bases lining up with TRBD2. The CDR3 runs 14 residues. Germline values: CDR1 ENHRY, CDR2 SYGVKD. Trimming removed 2 bases from V and 8 bases from J; junction bases left unmatched: 7. CDR3 coding DNA: TGTGCCATCAGTGAGACTAGCGGGCCTACGAAGCAGTACTTC. It is translated as CAISETSGPTKQYF.

This clonotype has at least ten counts. This sequence joins TRBV5-1 and TRBJ2-7; no reliable D call. The V gene lost 0 bases and the J gene lost 1 base, with 11 bases spanning the gap. CDR1 SGHRS and CDR2 YFSETQ come from the germline V gene. The CDR3 contains 15 residues. The CDR3 DNA follows: TGCGCCAGCAGCTTGGTCAGTGGGGTATCCTACGAGCAGTACTTC. Translated: CASSLVSGVSYEQYF.

This clonotype was counted ten times or more. The chain joins TRBV10-3 to TRBJ1-5; 8 nucleotides match TRBD1. V lost 3 bases, J lost 5 bases, and 9 bases stayed unmatched. The germline V gene has CDR1 ENHRY and CDR2 SYGVKD. This CDR3 has 16 amino acids. The CDR3 sequence: CAISENLGQGDQPQHF. CDR3 coding DNA: TGTGCCATCAGTGAAAACCTTGGACAGGGCGATCAGCCCCAGCATTTT.

This clonotype was seen ten or more times. The chain carries TRBV5-1 and TRBJ1-1, with D tentatively TRBD1 (5 bases). The germline V gene has CDR1 SGHRS and CDR2 YFSETQ. Trimming took 4 bases from V and 2 from J, leaving 12 bases between them. The CDR3 covers 14 residues. This chain's CDR3 is CASSLLTANTEAFF. In DNA form, the CDR3 reads TGCGCCAGCAGCCTCTTGACAGCCAACACTGAAGCTTTCTTT.

This clonotype was seen repeatedly, ten times or more. J is TRBJ2-7 and V is TRBV24-1; a weak D match, TRBD2 (5 bases). The CDR3 is 12 amino acids. V was trimmed by 2 bases and J by 6 bases, leaving 7 bases between them. Per germline, CDR1 KGHDR and CDR2 SFDVKD. CDR3 in DNA: TGTGCCACCAGTGATTGGACTTCCGAGCAGTACTTC. Encoded protein: CATSDWTSEQYF.

The table lists this clonotype with many counts. The V and J genes are TRBV30 and TRBJ1-1; D unclear. Germline V lookup: CDR1 GTSNPN, CDR2 SVGIG (reference sequence). Trimming left V 2 bases short and J 4 bases short, with 8 bases between. The CDR3 has 12 amino acids. The chain's CDR3 is CAWSPAPTEAFF. CDR3 bases: TGTGCCTGGAGTCCGGCCCCCACTGAAGCTTTCTTT. The full variable domain, in which reference TRBV30 and TRBJ1-1 provide the parts outside the CDR3, is SQTIHQWPATLVQPVGSPLSLECTVEGTSNPNLYWYRQAAGRGLQLLFYSVGIGQISSEVPQNLSASRPQDRQFILSSKKLLLSDSGFYLCAWSPAPTEAFFGQGTRLTVV.

This clonotype appeared many times. The rearrangement uses TRBV20-1 and TRBJ1-2, with D possibly being TRBD1 (5 bases). V lost 3 bases and J lost 6, with 5 bases in between. The germline gives CDR1 DFQATT, CDR2 SNEGSKA (reference sequence). The length of the CDR3 is 10 residues. In DNA, the CDR3 is TGCAGTGCTAGGGGGGATGGCTACACCTTC. This gives the protein CSARGDGYTF.

This clonotype showed up many times. The chain recombines TRBV12-3 or TRBV12-4 with TRBJ2-2, with D perhaps matching TRBD1 or TRBD2 (6 bases each). V lost 6 bases and J 3 bases, leaving 11 bases between the germline ends. CDR3 size: 14 residues. The DNA for the CDR3 is TGTGCCAGCAGACTAAGGGGGGACACCGGGGAGCTGTTTTTT. Its protein product is CASRLRGDTGELFF.

This clonotype was detected many times. The chain uses TRBV10-3 and TRBJ2-5, with D tentatively TRBD1 (6 bases). The CDR3 runs to 12 residues. Germline loops: CDR1 ENHRY, CDR2 SYGVKD. V shed 8 bases and J shed 5 bases, with 12 bases lying between them. The CDR3 loop reads CAIGRGEETQYF. Here the CDR3 DNA reads TGTGCCATCGGCAGGGGAGAGGAGACCCAGTACTTC.

This clonotype was counted many times. The chain is built from TRBV29-1 and TRBJ2-7; 10 bases map to TRBD1. Per germline, CDR1 SQVTM and CDR2 ANQGSEA. The trim removed 4 bases at V and 11 bases at J, leaving 17 bases unmatched. The CDR3 length is 15 residues. The CDR3 DNA is TGCAGCGTTGCCGCTCCCGGGACAGGGGCCGTTAAGGAGTACTTC. Translation gives CSVAAPGTGAVKEYF.

Ten or more counts support this clonotype. This chain links TRBV5-1 with TRBJ2-5; D tentatively reads TRBD1 or TRBD2 (5 bases each). The CDR3 totals 14 residues. Between the trimmed V and J ends, which lost 3 bases and 2 bases, there was a span of 11 bases. Per the germline V gene, CDR1 is SGHRS and CDR2 is YFSETQ. The DNA of the CDR3 is TGCGCCAGCAGCTCCGGGACGCGACAAGAGACCCAGTACTTC. Its protein is CASSSGTRQETQYF.

The rearrangement uses TRBV27 and TRBJ2-2; no reliable D call. Germline values: CDR1 MNHEY, CDR2 SMNVEV (reference sequence). There are 13 residues in the CDR3. V dropped 5 bases and J dropped 3 bases, with 7 bases sitting between them. The CDR3 DNA reads TGTGCCAGCAGTATGATTGACACCGGGGAGCTGTTTTTT. Its protein product is CASSMIDTGELFF.

This clonotype appeared many times. This rearrangement joins TRBV6-2 or TRBV6-3 to TRBJ2-1, with 7 positions matching TRBD2. Trimming took 6 bases from V and 4 from J; bases not matched to a gene: 9. Germline V gene lookup returns CDR1 MNHEY and CDR2 SVGEGT. The CDR3 extends over 15 amino acids. Here the CDR3 DNA reads TGTGCCAGCAGGGGAGGGGTACAGCAATACAATGAGCAGTTCTTC. Its protein is CASRGGVQQYNEQFF.

This clonotype was detected many times. The chain uses TRBV11-2 and TRBJ2-7; the D is unclear. From germline, CDR1 is SGHAT and CDR2 FQNNGV. Trimming cost V 4 bases and J 2 bases, with 15 bases left between them. The CDR3 has 15 residues. CDR3 region: CASSSEVPPPYEQYF. The CDR3, as DNA: TGTGCCAGCAGCTCAGAAGTCCCGCCGCCCTACGAGCAGTACTTC.

This clonotype was seen many times. This chain joins TRBV28 and TRBJ2-7; 7 bases map to TRBD1. Germline trimming cut 4 bases from V and 6 bases from J; bases unmatched to any gene: 6. Germline values: CDR1 MDHEN, CDR2 SYDVKM. The CDR3 has 13 residues. The CDR3 DNA sequence: TGTGCCAGCAGTTCCACAGGGGTCCGCGAGCAGTACTTC. This translates into CASSSTGVREQYF.

This clonotype has more than one count but fewer than ten. This chain links TRBV11-3 with TRBJ2-6, with TRBD2 matching 8 bases. V shed 3 bases and J 1 base; nucleotides not matched to a gene: 8. Germline V gives CDR1 SGHNT, CDR2 YENEEA. CDR3 length: 18 residues. The DNA for the CDR3 is TGTGCCAGCAGCTTCGGGGGGGGGCAGGCATCTGGGGCCAACGTCCTGACTTTC. Translating gives CASSFGGGQASGANVLTF.